This T cell receptor (beta chain) is drawn from a study of STAT5B mutations in CD4+ large granular lymphocyte leukemia. Germline V gives CDR1 MGHRA, CDR2 YSYEKL. This CDR3 comprises 17 residues. With V trimmed by 10 bases and J by 6 bases, 15 bases remained unmatched. The survey-level immunoSEQ assay was used. In the study's own analysis: Productive clonotypes were detectable down to 2.59 x 10-5 frequency. Profiling relied on immunoSEQ multiplex PCR, and the TCRdb table lists in-frame clones only, not all of them. V and J calls plus clone size are reproduced from that table; the DNA served to infer D and trimming. Of around 37,000 clones detected, more than 60% appear once; the ten largest clones hold 0.45% to 0.55%. Comments on this clone: Antigen: not known.

Healthy controls were blood donor buffy coats. Study observations and caveats: CD4-sorted patient repertoires seemed more clonal than healthy CD4+ repertoires.

What was sequenced was CD4+ T cells from blood buffy coats. The clonotype comes from a human donor in good health. The chain joins TRBV4-1 to TRBJ2-2, with 12 positions matching TRBD2. CDR3 region: CATRWGTSGYSAGELFF. The DNA for the CDR3 is TGCGCCACCCGGTGGGGGACTAGCGGGTATAGCGCCGGGGAGCTGTTTTTT.